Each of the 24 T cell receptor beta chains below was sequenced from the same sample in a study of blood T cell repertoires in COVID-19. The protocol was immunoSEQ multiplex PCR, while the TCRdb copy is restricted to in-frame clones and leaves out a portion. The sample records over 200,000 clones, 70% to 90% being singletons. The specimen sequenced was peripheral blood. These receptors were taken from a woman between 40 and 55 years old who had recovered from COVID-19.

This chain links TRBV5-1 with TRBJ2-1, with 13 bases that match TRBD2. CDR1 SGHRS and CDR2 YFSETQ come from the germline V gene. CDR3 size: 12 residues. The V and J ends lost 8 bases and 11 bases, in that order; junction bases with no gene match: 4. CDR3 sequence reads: CASGTSGTQQFF. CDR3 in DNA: TGCGCCAGTGGGACTAGCGGGACTCAGCAGTTCTTC.

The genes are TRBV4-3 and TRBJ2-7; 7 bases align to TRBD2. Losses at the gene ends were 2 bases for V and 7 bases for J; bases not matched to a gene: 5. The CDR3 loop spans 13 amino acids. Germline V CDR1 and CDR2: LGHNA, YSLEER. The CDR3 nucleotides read TGCGCCAGCAGCCAACCGGGAGGCGCAGAGCAGTACGTC. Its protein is CASSQPGGAEQYV.

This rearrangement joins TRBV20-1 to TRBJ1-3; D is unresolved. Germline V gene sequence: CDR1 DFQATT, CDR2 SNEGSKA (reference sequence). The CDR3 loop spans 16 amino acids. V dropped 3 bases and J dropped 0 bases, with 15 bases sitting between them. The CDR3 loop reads CSASGGTPRSGNTIYF. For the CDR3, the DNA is TGCAGTGCTAGTGGAGGCACCCCCCGCTCTGGAAACACCATATATTTT.

The CDR3 DNA sequence: TGTGCCAGCAGTTTGGACCAATGGACAGACTATGGCTACACCTTC. Translation: CASSLDQWTDYGYTF. The chain recombines TRBV27 with TRBJ1-2; a possible D gene is TRBD1 (6 bases). The length of the CDR3 is 15 residues. Germline loops: CDR1 MNHEY, CDR2 SMNVEV (reference sequence). Trimming pared 3 bases from V and 3 bases from J, leaving 14 bases between.

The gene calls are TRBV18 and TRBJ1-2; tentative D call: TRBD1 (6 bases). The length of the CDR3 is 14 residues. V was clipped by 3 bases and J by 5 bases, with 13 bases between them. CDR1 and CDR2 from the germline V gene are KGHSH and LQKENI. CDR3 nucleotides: TGTGCCAGCTCACCCGAGGGGGTTGGGTATGGCTACACCTTC. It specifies CASSPEGVGYGYTF.

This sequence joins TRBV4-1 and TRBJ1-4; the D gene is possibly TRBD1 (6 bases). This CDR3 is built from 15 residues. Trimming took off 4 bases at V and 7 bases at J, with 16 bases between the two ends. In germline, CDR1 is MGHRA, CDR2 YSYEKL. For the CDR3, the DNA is TGCGCCAGCAGCCCTCTGGAAGGGGGGGGTGAAAAACTGTTTTTT. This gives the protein CASSPLEGGGEKLFF.

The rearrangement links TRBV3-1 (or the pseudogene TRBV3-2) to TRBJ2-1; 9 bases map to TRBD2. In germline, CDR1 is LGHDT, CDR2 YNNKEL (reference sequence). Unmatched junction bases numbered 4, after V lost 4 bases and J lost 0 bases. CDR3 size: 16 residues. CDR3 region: CASSPRLADSYNEQFF. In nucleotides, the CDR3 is TGTGCCAGCAGCCCCCGACTAGCGGACTCCTACAATGAGCAGTTCTTC.

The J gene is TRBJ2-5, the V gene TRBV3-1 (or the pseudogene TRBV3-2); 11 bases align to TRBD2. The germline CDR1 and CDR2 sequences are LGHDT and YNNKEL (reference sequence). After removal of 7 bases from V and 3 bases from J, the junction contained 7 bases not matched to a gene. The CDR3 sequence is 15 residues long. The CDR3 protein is CASMDSGRAEETQYF. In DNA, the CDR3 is TGTGCCAGCATGGATAGCGGGAGGGCGGAAGAGACCCAGTACTTC.

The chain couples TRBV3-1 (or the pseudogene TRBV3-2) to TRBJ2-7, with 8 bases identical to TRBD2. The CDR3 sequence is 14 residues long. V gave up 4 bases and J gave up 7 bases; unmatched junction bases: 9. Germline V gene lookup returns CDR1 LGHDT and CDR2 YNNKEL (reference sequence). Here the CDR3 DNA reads TGTGCCAGCAGCCCGGGGGGGAGGGCCGTTGAGCAGTACTTC. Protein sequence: CASSPGGRAVEQYF.

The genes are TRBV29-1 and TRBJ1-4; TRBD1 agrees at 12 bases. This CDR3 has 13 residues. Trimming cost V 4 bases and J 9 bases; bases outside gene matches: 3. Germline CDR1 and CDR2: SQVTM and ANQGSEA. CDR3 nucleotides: TGCAGCGTTGTGGGGACAGGGGGCAAAAAACTGTTTTTT. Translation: CSVVGTGGKKLFF.

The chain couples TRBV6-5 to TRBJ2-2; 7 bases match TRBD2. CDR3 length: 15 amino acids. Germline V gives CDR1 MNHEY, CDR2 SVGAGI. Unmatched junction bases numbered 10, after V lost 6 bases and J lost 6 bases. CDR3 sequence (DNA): TGTGCCAGCAGGGTTAGACGGGGGGTGGCCGGGGAGCTGTTTTTT. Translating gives CASRVRRGVAGELFF.

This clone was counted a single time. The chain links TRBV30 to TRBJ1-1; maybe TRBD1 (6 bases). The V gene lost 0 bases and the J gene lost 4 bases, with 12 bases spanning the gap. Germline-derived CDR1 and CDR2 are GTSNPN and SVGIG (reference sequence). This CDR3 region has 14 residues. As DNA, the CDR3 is TGTGCCTGGAGTGTAGGGCAGGGGTTCACTGAAGCTTTCTTT. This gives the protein CAWSVGQGFTEAFF.

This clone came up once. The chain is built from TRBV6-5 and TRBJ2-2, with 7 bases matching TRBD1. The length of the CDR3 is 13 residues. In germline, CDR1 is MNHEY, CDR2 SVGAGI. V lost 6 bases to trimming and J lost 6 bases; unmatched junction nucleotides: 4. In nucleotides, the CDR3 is TGTGCCAGCAGGAGGCAGGGGGCCGGGGAGCTGTTTTTT. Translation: CASRRQGAGELFF.

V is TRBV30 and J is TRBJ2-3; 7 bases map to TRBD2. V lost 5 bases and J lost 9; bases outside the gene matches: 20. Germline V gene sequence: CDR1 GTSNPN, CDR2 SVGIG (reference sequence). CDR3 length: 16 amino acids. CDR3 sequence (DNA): TGTGCCTGGTGGGGGGGAGGGAATGGGGCCTACATAACGCAGTATTTT. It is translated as CAWWGGGNGAYITQYF.

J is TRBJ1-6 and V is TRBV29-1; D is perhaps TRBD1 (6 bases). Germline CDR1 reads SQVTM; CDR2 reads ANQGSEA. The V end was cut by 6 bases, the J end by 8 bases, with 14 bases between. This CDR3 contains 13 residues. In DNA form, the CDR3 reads TGCAGCGTAGCCGACAGGCCCTATTCACCCCTCCACTTT. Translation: CSVADRPYSPLHF. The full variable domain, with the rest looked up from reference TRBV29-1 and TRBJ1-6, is SAVISQKPSRDICQRGTSLTIQCQVDSQVTMMFWYRQQPGQSLTLIATANQGSEATYESGFVIDKFPISRPNLTFSTLTVSNMSPEDSSIYLCSVADRPYSPLHFGNGTRLTVT.

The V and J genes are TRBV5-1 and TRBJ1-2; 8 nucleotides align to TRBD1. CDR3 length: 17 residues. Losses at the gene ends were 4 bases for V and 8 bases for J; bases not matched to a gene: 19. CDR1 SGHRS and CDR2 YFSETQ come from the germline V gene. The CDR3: CASSPRFPGQAPIGYTF. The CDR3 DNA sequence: TGCGCCAGCAGCCCCAGATTCCCGGGACAGGCCCCTATCGGCTACACCTTC.

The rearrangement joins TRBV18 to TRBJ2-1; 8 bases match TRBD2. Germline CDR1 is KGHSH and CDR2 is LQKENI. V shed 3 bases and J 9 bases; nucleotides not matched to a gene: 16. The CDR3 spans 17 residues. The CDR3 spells CASSPPGRLATLGEQFF. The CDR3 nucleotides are TGTGCCAGCTCACCCCCCGGGAGACTAGCGACTTTAGGTGAGCAGTTCTTC.

The CDR3 region is CASSPRLAGANEQFF. Written as DNA, the CDR3 is TGTGCCAGCAGCCCCCGACTAGCGGGAGCCAATGAGCAGTTCTTC. J is TRBJ2-1 and V is TRBV13; 12 bases line up with TRBD2. CDR1 PRHDT and CDR2 FYEKMQ come from the germline V gene (reference sequence). CDR3 length equals 15 residues. The junction had 5 bases not matched to a gene; V was cut back by 5 bases and J by 6 bases.

The CDR3, as DNA: TGTGCCAGCAGGATTTGGACAGGGCAGGGGGGAAACACCATATATTTT. Translating gives CASRIWTGQGGNTIYF. The rearrangement uses TRBV5-6 and TRBJ1-3; the match to TRBD1 covers 8 bases. V shed 5 bases, J shed 4 bases, and the junction held 11 bases outside the gene matches. CDR1 is SGHDT and CDR2 is YYEEEE in the germline V gene. This CDR3 contains 16 residues.

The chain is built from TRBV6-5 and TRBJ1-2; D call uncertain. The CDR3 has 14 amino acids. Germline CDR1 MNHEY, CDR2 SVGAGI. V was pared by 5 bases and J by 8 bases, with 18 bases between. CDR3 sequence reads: CASSTPDQVEGYTF. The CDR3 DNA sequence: TGTGCCAGCAGTACACCCGACCAGGTAGAAGGCTACACCTTC.

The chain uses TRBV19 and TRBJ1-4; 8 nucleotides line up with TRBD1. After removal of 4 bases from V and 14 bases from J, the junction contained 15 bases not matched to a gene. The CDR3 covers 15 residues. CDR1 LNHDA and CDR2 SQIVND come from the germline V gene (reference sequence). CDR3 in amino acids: CASSNGGQGRAGLFF. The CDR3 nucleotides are TGTGCCAGTAGTAACGGAGGACAGGGCCGAGCGGGTCTGTTTTTT.

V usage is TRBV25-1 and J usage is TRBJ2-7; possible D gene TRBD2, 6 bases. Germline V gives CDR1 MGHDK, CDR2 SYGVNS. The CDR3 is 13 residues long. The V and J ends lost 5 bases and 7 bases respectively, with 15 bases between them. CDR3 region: CASSRAGRWEQYF. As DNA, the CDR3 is TGTGCCAGCAGTCGGGCGGGGCGGTGGGAGCAGTACTTC.

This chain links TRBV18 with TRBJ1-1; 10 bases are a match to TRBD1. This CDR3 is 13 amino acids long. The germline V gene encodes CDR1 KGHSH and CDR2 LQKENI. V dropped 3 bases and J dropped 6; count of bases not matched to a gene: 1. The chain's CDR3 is CASSPGQGAEAFF. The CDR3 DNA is TGTGCCAGCTCACCCGGACAGGGGGCTGAAGCTTTCTTT.

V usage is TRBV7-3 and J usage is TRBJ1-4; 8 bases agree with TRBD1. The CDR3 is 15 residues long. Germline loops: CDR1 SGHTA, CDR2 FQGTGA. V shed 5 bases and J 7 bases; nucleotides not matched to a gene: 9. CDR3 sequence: CASSTTGAVGEKLFF. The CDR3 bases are TGTGCCAGCAGCACGACAGGGGCGGTGGGTGAAAAACTGTTTTTT.